The entry below gives a single T cell receptor beta chain sequence along with its context. CDR3 length: 15 residues. Germline V gene lookup returns CDR1 MDHEN and CDR2 SYDVKM. V trimming: 6 bases; J trimming: 1 base; junction bases outside the gene matches: 6. TCRdb keeps only in-frame clones here, not all; method: immunoSEQ multiplex PCR. The data show roughly 120,000 clones, over 75% seen once. The data derive from a study of T cell responses to AZD1222 COVID-19 vaccine. The specimen comprised peripheral blood, sampled on day 0 of MenACWY control vaccination. This TCR was sampled from an adult in good health. This rearrangement joins TRBV28 to TRBJ1-1; TRBD1 aligns across 9 bases. The CDR3 loop is CASSLTGGGNTEAFF. DNA of the CDR3: TGTGCCAGCAGCCTTACAGGGGGCGGGAACACTGAAGCTTTCTTT.